This T cell receptor (beta chain) comes out of a study of cytomegalovirus exposure and HLA in healthy donors. V lost 3 bases to trimming and J lost 8 bases, with 13 bases between them. Germline assignment: CDR1 SEHNR and CDR2 FQNEAQ (reference sequence). This CDR3 contains 13 residues. With 60 Vbeta and 13 Jbeta primers, the PCR was carried out. Some clones are missing from TCRdb's copy, which holds only in-frame ones; the method was immunoSEQ multiplex PCR. Its table records around 70,000 clones. The chain joins TRBV7-9 to TRBJ1-1; D remains ambiguous. The sequenced sample consisted of PBMCs. This clonotype originated in a female donor in good health and CMV-seropositive. This chain's CDR3 is CASSLTIREEAFF. For the CDR3, the DNA is TGTGCCAGCAGCTTGACAATCCGGGAGGAAGCTTTCTTT.